This T cell receptor beta chain was sequenced in a study of T cell responses to AZD1222 COVID-19 vaccine. The CDR3 totals 12 residues. Germline V gives CDR1 MNHEY, CDR2 SMNVEV (reference sequence). Trimming removed 2 bases at V and 5 bases at J, with 3 bases between. For this clone: Its antigen is unidentified. In the same sample, other DNA sequences code for this CDR3.

Clones were read by immunoSEQ multiplex PCR, and TCRdb kept only the in-frame ones, dropping some. The sample carries 150,000 to 200,000 clones, 88% recorded once. Overall study findings and caveats: The CD4 TCRs associated with vaccination extended across spike and predominated at 160-218 and 743-854. A reported finding is that nearly half of spike-specific TCRs target unmutated variant regions. Repertoire collection took place solely once the T cell response had peaked.

The rearrangement joins TRBV27 to TRBJ2-2; D remains ambiguous. Sequencing was performed on peripheral blood, taken 28 days after the second AZD1222 dose. The origin of this receptor is an adult who received the AZD1222 COVID-19 vaccine. The CDR3 DNA sequence: TGTGCCAGCAGTTTACAGACCGGGGAGCTGTTTTTT. This translates into CASSLQTGELFF.